Sequencing of this T cell receptor (beta chain) was carried out in a study of cytomegalovirus exposure and HLA in healthy donors. Study summary: Earlier, 95 million to 130 million unique TCR beta sequences were recovered from roughly 200 million T cells by an analysis.

Study-wide findings and caveats: In an earlier analysis, in approximately 570 donors, most V segments appeared productive either ~90% or ~30% of the time.

PCR used 60 Vbeta primers and 13 Jbeta primers. Assay: immunoSEQ multiplex PCR; the TCRdb copy retains only in-frame clones and omits some. The sample shows approximately 160,000 clones, roughly four fifths of them seen only once. Germline trimming cut 6 bases from V and 4 bases from J; bases unmatched to any gene: 2. This CDR3 comprises 13 residues. Looked up from germline, CDR1 is MNHNS and CDR2 is SASEGT. This clone was counted a few times. Antigen unknown. Sequencing was performed on PBMCs. This receptor was obtained from a woman in her forties in good health and CMV-seronegative. The gene calls are TRBV6-1 and TRBJ1-1; TRBD1 agrees at 10 bases. The CDR3, as DNA: TGTGCCAGCAGGGGACAGGGGCTCACTGAAGCTTTCTTT. Translation gives CASRGQGLTEAFF.